This T cell receptor beta chain was observed in a study of T cell responses to AZD1222 COVID-19 vaccine. Germline CDR1 reads KGHSH; CDR2 reads LQKENI. V lost 8 bases to trimming and J lost 2 bases; unmatched junction nucleotides: 4. CDR3 length: 13 residues. Measured with immunoSEQ multiplex PCR; TCRdb has only the in-frame clones, and not every one. The profile shows 150,000 to 180,000 clones, about 85% of them singletons. The chain couples TRBV18 to TRBJ2-5, with 8 bases matching TRBD1. The source material was peripheral blood, sampled on day 0 of AZD1222 vaccination. The TCR sequence derives from an adult in good health. The CDR3 spells CASTRDRQETQYF. The CDR3, as DNA: TGTGCCAGCACCAGGGACAGGCAAGAGACCCAGTACTTC.